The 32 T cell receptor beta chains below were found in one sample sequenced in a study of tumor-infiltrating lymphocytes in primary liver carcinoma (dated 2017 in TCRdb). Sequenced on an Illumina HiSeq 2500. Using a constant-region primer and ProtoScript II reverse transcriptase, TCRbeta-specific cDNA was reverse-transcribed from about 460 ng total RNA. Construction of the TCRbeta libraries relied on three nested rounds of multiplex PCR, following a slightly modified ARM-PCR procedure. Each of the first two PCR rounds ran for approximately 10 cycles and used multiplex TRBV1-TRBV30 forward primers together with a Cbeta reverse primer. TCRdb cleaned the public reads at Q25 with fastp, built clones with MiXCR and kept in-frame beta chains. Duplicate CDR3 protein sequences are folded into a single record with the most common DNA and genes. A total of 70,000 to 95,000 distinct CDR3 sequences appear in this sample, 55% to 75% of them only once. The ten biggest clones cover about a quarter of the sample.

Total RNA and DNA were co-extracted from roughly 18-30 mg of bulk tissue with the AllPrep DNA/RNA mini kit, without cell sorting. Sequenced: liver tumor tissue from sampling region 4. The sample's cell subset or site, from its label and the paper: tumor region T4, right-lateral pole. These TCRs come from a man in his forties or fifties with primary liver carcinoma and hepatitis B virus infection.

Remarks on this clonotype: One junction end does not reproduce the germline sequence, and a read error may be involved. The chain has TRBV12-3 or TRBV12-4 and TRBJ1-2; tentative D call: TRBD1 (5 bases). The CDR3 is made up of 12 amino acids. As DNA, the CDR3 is TGTGCCGGCAGAGGGGCCGGGGACCCGCAGGTTTTC. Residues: CAGRGAGDPQVF.

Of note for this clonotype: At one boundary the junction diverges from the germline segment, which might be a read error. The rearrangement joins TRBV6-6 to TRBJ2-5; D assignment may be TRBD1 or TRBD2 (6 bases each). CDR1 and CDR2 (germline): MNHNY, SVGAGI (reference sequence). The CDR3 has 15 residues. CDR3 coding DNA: TGTGTCAGCAGCTGGGGGGCGGGCGGTAGGGAGACCCAGCACTTC. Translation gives CVSSWGAGGRETQHF.

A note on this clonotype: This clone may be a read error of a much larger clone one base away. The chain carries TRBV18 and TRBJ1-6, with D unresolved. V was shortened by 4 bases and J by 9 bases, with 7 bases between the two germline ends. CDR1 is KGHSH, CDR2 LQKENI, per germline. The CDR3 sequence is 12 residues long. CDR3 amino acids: CASSLSISPLHF. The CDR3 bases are TGTGCCAGCTCACTGTCTATTTCACCCCTCCACTTT.

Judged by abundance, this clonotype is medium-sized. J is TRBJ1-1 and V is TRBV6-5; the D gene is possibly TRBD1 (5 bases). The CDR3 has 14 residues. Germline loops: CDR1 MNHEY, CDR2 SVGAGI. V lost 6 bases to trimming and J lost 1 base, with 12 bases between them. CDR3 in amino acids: CASSLGGANTEAFF. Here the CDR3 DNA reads TGTGCCAGCAGCTTGGGGGGAGCGAACACTGAAGCTTTCTTT.

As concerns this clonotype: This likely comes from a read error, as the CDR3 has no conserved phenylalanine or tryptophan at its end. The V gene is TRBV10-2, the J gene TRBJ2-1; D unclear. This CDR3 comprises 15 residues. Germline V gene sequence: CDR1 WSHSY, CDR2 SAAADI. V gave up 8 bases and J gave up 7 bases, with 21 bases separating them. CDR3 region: CASGRYSGTSNEQFI. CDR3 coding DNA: TGCGCCAGCGGCCGATATTCCGGAACCTCGAATGAGCAGTTCATC.

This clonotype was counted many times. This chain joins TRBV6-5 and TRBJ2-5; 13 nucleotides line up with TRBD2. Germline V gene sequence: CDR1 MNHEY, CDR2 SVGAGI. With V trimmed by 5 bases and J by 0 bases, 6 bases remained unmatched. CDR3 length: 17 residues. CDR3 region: CASSNGLAGVYQETQYF. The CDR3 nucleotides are TGTGCCAGCAGTAACGGACTAGCGGGAGTTTACCAAGAGACCCAGTACTTC.

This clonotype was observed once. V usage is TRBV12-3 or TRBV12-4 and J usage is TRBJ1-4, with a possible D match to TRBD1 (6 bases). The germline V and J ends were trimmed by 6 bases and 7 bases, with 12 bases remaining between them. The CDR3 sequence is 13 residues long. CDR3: CASRPGHGEKLFF. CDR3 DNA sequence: TGTGCCAGCAGGCCGGGACACGGTGAAAAACTGTTTTTT.

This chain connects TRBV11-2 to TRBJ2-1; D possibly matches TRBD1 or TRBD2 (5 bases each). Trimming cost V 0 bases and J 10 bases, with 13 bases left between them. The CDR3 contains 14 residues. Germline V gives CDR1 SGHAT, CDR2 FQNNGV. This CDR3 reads CASSLEGSWDEQFF. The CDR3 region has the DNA TGTGCCAGCAGCTTAGAGGGCAGCTGGGACGAGCAGTTCTTC.

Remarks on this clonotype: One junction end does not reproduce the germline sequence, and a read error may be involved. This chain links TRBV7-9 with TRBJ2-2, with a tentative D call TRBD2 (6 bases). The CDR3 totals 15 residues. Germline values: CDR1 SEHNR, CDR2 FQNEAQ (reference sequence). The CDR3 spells CASSSGGATTEELFF. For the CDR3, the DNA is TGTGCCAGCAGCTCAGGAGGGGCGACCACCGAGGAGCTGTTTTTT.

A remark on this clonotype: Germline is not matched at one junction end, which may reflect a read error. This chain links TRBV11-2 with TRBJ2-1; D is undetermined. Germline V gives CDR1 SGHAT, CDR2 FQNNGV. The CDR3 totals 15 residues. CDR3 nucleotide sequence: TGTGCCAGCAGTCCCCCCGGCGTAGCCTACAATGGGCAGTTCTTC. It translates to CASSPPGVAYNGQFF.

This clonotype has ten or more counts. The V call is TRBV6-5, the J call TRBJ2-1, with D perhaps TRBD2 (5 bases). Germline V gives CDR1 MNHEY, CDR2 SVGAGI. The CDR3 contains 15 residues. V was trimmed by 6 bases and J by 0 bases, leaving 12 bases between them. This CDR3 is CASSARESSYNEQFF. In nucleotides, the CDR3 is TGTGCCAGCAGCGCGAGGGAGAGCTCCTACAATGAGCAGTTCTTC.

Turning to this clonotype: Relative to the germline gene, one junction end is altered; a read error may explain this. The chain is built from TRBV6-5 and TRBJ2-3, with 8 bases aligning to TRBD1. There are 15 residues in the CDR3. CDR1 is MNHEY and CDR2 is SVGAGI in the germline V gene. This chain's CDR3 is CASRPGTGNYDTQCF. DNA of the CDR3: TGTGCCAGCAGACCAGGGACAGGCAATTACGATACGCAGTGTTTT.

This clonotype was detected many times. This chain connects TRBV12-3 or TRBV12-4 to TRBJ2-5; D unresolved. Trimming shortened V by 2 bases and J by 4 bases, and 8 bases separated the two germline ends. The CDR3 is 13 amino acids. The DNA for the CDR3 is TGTGCCAGCAGTTTACACGGAAGAGAGACCCAGTACTTC. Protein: CASSLHGRETQYF.

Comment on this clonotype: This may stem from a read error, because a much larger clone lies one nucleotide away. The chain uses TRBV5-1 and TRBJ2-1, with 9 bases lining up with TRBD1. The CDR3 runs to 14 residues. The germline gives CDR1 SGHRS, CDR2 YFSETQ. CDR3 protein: CASTLGTGLDEQFF. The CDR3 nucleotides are TGCGCCAGCACCTTGGGGACAGGGTTGGATGAGCAGTTCTTC.

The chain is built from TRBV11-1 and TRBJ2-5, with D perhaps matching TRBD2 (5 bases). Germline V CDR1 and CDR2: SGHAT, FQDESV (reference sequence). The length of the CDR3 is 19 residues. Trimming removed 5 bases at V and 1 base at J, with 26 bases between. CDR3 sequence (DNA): TGTGCCAGCAGCCTGCCCCCGGAGGTCTGGAAGGACTTCCAAGAGACCCAGTACTTC. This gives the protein CASSLPPEVWKDFQETQYF.

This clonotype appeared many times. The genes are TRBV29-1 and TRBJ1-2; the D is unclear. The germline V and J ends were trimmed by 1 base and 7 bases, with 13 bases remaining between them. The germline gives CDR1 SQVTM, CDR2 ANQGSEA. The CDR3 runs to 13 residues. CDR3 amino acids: CSVEAPGVGGYTF. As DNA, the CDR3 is TGCAGCGTTGAAGCACCAGGAGTTGGTGGCTACACCTTC.

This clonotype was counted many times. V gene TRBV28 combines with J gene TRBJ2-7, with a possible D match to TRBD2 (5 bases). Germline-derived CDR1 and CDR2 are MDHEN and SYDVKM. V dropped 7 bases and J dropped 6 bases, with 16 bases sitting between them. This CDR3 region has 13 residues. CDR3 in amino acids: CASTQPLRGEQYF. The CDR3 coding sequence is TGTGCCAGCACCCAGCCCCTCCGGGGCGAGCAGTACTTC.

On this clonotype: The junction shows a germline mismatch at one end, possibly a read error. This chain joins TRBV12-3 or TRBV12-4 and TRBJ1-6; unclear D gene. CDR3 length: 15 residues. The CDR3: CASSSTIGRNSRLHF. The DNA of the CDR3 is TGCGCCAGCAGTTCCACGATAGGGCGTAATTCACGCCTCCACTTT.

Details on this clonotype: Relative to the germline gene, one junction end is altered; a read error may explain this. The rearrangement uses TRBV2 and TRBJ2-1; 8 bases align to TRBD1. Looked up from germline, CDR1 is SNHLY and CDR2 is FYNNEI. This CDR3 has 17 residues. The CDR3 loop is CASSGPQGDRSNNVQFF. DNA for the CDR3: TGTGCCAGCAGCGGACCCCAGGGGGACAGGAGCAATAATGTGCAGTTCTTC.

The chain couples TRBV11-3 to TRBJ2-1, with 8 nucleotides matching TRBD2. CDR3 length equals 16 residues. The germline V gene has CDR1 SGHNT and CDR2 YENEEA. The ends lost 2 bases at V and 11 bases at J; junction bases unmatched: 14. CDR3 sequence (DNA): TGTGCCAGCAGCTTATCAGGGACTAGTGAGAGAGGTAAGCAGTTCTTC. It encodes CASSLSGTSERGKQFF.

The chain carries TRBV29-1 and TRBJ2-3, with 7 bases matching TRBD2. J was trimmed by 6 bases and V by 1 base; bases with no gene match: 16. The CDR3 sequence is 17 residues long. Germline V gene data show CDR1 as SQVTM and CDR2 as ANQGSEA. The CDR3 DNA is TGCAGCGTTGAAGGGGGGACTAACGTGAGAACTGTGGATACGCAGTATTTT. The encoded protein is CSVEGGTNVRTVDTQYF.

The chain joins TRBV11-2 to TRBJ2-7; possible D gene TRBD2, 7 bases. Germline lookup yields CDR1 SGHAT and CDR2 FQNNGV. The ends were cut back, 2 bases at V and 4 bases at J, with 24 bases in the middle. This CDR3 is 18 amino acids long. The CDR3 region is CASSLSIGLGGGGYEQYF. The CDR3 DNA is TGTGCCAGCAGCTTATCCATTGGGCTAGGGGGAGGGGGGTACGAGCAGTACTTC.

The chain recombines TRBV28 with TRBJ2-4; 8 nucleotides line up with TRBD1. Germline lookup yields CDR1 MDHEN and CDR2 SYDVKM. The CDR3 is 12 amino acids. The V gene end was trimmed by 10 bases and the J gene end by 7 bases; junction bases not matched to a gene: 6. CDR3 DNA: TGTGCCATTAGGACAGGGAAGAACATTCAGTACTTC. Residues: CAIRTGKNIQYF.

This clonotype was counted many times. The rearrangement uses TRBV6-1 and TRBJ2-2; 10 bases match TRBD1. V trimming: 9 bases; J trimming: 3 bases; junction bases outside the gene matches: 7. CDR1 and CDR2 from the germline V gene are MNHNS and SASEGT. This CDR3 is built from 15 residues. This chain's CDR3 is CASRPGQGYTGELFF. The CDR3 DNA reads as TGTGCCAGTCGGCCGGGACAGGGGTACACCGGGGAGCTGTTTTTT.

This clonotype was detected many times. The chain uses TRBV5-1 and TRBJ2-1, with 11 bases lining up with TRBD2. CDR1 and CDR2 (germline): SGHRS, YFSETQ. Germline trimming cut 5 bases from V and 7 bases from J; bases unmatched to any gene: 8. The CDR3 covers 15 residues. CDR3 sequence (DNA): TGCGCCAGCAGTTTACTAGCGGGAGAAATTAATGAGCAGTTCTTC. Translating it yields CASSLLAGEINEQFF.

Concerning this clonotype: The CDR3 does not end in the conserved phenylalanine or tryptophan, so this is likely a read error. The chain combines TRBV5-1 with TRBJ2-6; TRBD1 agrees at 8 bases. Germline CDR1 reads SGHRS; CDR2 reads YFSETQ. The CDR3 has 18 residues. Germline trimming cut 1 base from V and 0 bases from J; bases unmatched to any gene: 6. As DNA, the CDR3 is TGCGCCAGCAGCTTGCATGCAGGGGGCTACTCTGGGGCCAACGTCCTGACTATC. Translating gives CASSLHAGGYSGANVLTI.

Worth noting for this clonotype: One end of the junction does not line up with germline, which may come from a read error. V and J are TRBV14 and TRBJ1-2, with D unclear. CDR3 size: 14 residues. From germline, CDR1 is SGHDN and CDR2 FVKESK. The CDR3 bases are TGCGCCAGCAGCCAAGTCGAGGGTGACTATGGCTACACCTTC. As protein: CASSQVEGDYGYTF. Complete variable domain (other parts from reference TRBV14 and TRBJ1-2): EAGVTQFPSHSVIEKGQTVTLRCDPISGHDNLYWYRRVMGKEIKFLLHFVKESKQDESGMPNNRFLAERTGGTYSTLKVQPAELEDSGVYFCASSQVEGDYGYTFGSGTRLTVV.

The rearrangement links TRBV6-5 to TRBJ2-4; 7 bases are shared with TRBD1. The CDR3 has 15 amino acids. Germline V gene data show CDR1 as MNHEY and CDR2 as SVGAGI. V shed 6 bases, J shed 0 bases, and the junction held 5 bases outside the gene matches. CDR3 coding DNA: TGTGCCAGCAGGAGGGACAGCCTAGCCAAAAACATTCAGTACTTC. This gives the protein CASRRDSLAKNIQYF.

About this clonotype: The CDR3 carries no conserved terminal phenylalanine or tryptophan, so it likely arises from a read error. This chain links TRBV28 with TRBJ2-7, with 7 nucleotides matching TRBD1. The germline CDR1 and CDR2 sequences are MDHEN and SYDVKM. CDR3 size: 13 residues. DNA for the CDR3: TGTACCAGCAAGCTAACAGGGGCCTACGAGCAGTACCTC. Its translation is CTSKLTGAYEQYL.

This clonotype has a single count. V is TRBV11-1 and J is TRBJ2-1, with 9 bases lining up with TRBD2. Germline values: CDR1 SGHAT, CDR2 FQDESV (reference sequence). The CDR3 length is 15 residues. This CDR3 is CTNSFETSGYNEQFF. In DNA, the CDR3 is TGTACCAACAGCTTCGAGACTAGCGGCTACAATGAGCAGTTCTTC.

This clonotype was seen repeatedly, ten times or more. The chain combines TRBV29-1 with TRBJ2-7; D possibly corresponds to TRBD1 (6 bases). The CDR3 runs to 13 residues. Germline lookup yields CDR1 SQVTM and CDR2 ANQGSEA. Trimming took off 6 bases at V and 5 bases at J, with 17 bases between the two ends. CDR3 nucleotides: TGCAGCGTCATACTACAGGGAGAGAACGAGCAGTACTTC. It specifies CSVILQGENEQYF.

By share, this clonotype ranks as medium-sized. CDR3 coding DNA: TGTGCCAGCAGCCCAAGGGGCCGGTCCGAGCAGTTCTTC. Protein product: CASSPRGRSEQFF. V usage is TRBV11-2 and J usage is TRBJ2-1, with a tentative D call TRBD1 (5 bases). Germline-derived CDR1 and CDR2 are SGHAT and FQNNGV. The CDR3 is 13 amino acids. The V end was cut by 5 bases, the J end by 10 bases, with 15 bases between.